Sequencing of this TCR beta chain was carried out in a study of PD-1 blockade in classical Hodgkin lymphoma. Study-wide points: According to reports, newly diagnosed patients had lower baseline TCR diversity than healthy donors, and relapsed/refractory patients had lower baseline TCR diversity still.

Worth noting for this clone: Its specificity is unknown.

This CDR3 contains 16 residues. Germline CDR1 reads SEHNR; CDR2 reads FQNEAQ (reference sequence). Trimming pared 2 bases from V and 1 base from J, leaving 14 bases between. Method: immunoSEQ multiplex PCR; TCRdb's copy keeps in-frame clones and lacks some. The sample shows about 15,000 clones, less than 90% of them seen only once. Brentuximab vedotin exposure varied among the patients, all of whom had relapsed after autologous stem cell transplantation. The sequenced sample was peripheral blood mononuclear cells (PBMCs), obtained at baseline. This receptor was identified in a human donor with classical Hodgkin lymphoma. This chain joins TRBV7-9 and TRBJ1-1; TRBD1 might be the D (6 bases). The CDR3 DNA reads TGTGCCAGCAGCTTACCGAAGGGGGGACAGAACACTGAAGCTTTCTTT. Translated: CASSLPKGGQNTEAFF. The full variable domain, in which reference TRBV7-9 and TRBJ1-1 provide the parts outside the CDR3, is DTGVSQNPRHKITKRGQNVTFRCDPISEHNRLYWYRQTLGQGPEFLTYFQNEAQLEKSRLLSDRFSAERPKGSFSTLEIQRTEQGDSAMYLCASSLPKGGQNTEAFFGQGTRLTVV.